The present TCR beta chain was sequenced within a study of cytomegalovirus exposure and HLA in healthy donors. Study overall: Early released data comprised 80 million to 90 million unique TCRs from HLA-typed donors.

This clone was picked up a small number of times. The antigen is unknown. The CDR3 spans 15 residues. In germline, CDR1 is LGHNT, CDR2 FRNRAP. Trimming took off 1 base at V and 1 base at J, with 8 bases between the two ends. A multiplex PCR was run with 60 Vbeta primers and 13 Jbeta primers. In the original workflow: In a later analysis, roughly 10 million of 75 million to 90 million unique beta chains occurred in at least two donors. The data were produced by immunoSEQ multiplex PCR, yet TCRdb's version contains in-frame clones alone and is incomplete. From that table come the V and J calls and clone size; the DNA was used to work out D and trimming. The table lists around 96,000 clones, 60% to 80% of them singletons, with approximately 3% in the top ten. Study-wide points: Associated with cytomegalovirus, according to the listing, were around 160 TCR beta chains.

The sequenced sample consisted of PBMCs. The receptor was isolated from a man in his sixties in good health and CMV-seronegative. The V gene is TRBV12-5, the J gene TRBJ1-5; D possibly corresponds to TRBD1 (6 bases). In DNA form, the CDR3 reads TGTGCTAGTGGTTTGGGACAGGAGAGCAATCAGCCCCAGCATTTT. This gives the protein CASGLGQESNQPQHF.